The T cell receptor (beta chain) described here comes from a study of post-analysis software for immune sequencing data. Study-level information: Disease trajectories encompassed relapsing-remitting, secondary progressive and progressive-relapsing multiple sclerosis.

There are 13 residues in the CDR3. Trimming took 3 bases from V and 5 from J, leaving 7 bases between them. As to this clonotype: Its target is unknown.

The TCR beta cDNA libraries carried unique molecular identifiers. Hundreds of thousands of cDNA molecules came from around 1 to 9.1 million T cells. TCRdb reprocessed the PCR reads via MiXCR and lists one record per CDR3 protein. The sample carries about 770,000 distinct CDR3 sequences, around 46% recorded once. Study observations and caveats: Controls showed lower frequencies than patients for a few TRBV segments, and TRBV5-6, TRBV5-1 and TRBV20-1 were among these. There was significantly lower normalized Chao1 diversity in multiple sclerosis patients than in controls.

The receptor was isolated from a girl between 10 and 17 years old with multiple sclerosis. The chain recombines TRBV12-3 or TRBV12-4 with TRBJ1-4; D not resolved. The sequenced sample consisted of blood. The CDR3 protein is CASSFEWNEKLFF. In DNA form, the CDR3 reads TGTGCCAGCAGTTTCGAGTGGAATGAAAAACTGTTTTTT.